Sequencing of this T cell receptor (beta chain) was carried out in a study of radiotherapy plus CTLA-4 blockade in lung cancer. Overall study context: Objective responses occurred in around 18% of patients; over 30% had disease control.

Germline-derived CDR1 and CDR2 are SGHRS and YFSETQ. The CDR3 sequence is 14 residues long. V was pared by 4 bases and J by 3 bases, with 4 bases of the junction left unmatched. The study gave focal radiation plus ipilimumab CTLA-4 blockade to patients with chemo-refractory metastatic non-small-cell lung cancer. Comments on this clone: Its antigen is not known.

TCRdb's copy holds only in-frame clones and misses some; the assay was immunoSEQ multiplex PCR. The sample contains about 25,000 clones, 71% of which appear only once. Study outcomes and limitations: With interferon-beta, early dynamics of blood T cell clones were reported to best predict response. Clones of tumor-derived TCRs expanded in blood after radiotherapy plus ipilimumab.

The sequencing used peripheral blood, collected from a patient treated with radiotherapy plus ipilimumab. This rearrangement joins TRBV5-1 to TRBJ2-1, with 7 bases matching TRBD1. The source is a human donor with non-small cell lung cancer whose response to radiotherapy plus ipilimumab could not be evaluated. CDR3 nucleotide sequence: TGCGCCAGCAGCCCGGGACAGATCTACAATGAGCAGTTCTTC. Translating it yields CASSPGQIYNEQFF.